One sample yielded the 26 T cell receptor beta chains listed below, sequenced in a study of shared clonotypes between healthy human individuals. Assay used: immunoSEQ multiplex PCR; TCRdb lists only in-frame clones, some missing. The sample shows hundreds of thousands of clones, approximately 96% of them seen only once. CD8 cells regarded as naive lacked CD45RO, were positively chosen for CCR7, and omitted terminally differentiated effector memory CD45RA+ cells. Sequenced: naive CD8+ T cells sorted from blood. These receptors all come from a woman younger than 45 in good health.

The chain has TRBV7-9 and TRBJ2-3; 7 positions agree with TRBD2. There are 14 residues in the CDR3. CDR1 and CDR2 from the germline V gene are SEHNR and FQNEAQ (reference sequence). Trimming removed 10 bases from V and 3 bases from J; junction bases left unmatched: 10. In DNA form, the CDR3 reads TGTGCCACTACCGGCGGCGGGAGAACAGATACGCAGTATTTT. Its protein is CATTGGGRTDTQYF.

This clone showed up just once. The genes are TRBV6-5 and TRBJ2-1, with D tentatively TRBD2 (5 bases). V was pared by 2 bases and J by 1 base, with 12 bases between. CDR3 length equals 16 residues. Germline CDR1 is MNHEY and CDR2 is SVGAGI. CDR3 in amino acids: CASSYVGDGSYNEQFF. The CDR3 nucleotides read TGTGCCAGCAGTTACGTGGGAGATGGTTCCTACAATGAGCAGTTCTTC.

The chain carries TRBV27 and TRBJ2-7; D is perhaps TRBD1 (6 bases). Germline-derived CDR1 and CDR2 are MNHEY and SMNVEV (reference sequence). V was clipped by 5 bases and J by 4 bases, with 15 bases between them. The CDR3 is 14 residues long. CDR3 DNA: TGTGCCAGCAGTCGTCTGGACAGACTTTACGAGCAGTACTTC. Its translation: CASSRLDRLYEQYF.

The chain has TRBV7-9 and TRBJ1-3; D not certain. This CDR3 region has 12 residues. The germline gives CDR1 SEHNR, CDR2 FQNEAQ (reference sequence). V lost 0 bases to trimming and J lost 4 bases, with 1 base between them. The CDR3 sequence: CASSLAGNTIYF. DNA for the CDR3: TGTGCCAGCAGCTTAGCGGGAAACACCATATATTTT. Together with reference TRBV7-9 and TRBJ1-3, the CDR3 gives the full variable domain: DTGVSQNPRHKITKRGQNVTFRCDPISEHNRLYWYRQTLGQGPEFLTYFQNEAQLEKSRLLSDRFSAERPKGSFSTLEIQRTEQGDSAMYLCASSLAGNTIYFGEGSWLTVV.

The V gene is TRBV19, the J gene TRBJ2-7; 11 bases agree with TRBD2. Germline CDR1 LNHDA, CDR2 SQIVND (reference sequence). V trimming: 5 bases; J trimming: 3 bases; junction bases outside the gene matches: 3. This CDR3 spans 14 amino acids. As DNA, the CDR3 is TGTGCCAGTAGTCCGACTAGCGGGGTCTACGAGCAGTACTTC. It is translated as CASSPTSGVYEQYF.

The chain has TRBV9 and TRBJ2-3, with D possibly called TRBD1 or TRBD2 (6 bases each). Deletions cut 4 bases from V and 1 base from J, with 16 bases between. Germline CDR1 reads SGDLS; CDR2 reads YYNGEE. The CDR3 runs 16 residues. CDR3 sequence: CASSPDGGMGTDTQYF. The CDR3 bases are TGTGCCAGCAGCCCCGACGGGGGCATGGGCACAGATACGCAGTATTTT.

This clone was recorded once. CDR3 amino acids: CASSATGGADTQYF. The CDR3 DNA is TGTGCCAGCAGTGCGACAGGGGGCGCAGATACGCAGTATTTT. The chain recombines TRBV28 with TRBJ2-3; 10 bases map to TRBD1. Germline CDR1 reads MDHEN; CDR2 reads SYDVKM. This CDR3 has 14 residues. Trimming at V came to 5 bases and at J to 4 bases, leaving 3 bases not matched to a gene.

This clone was observed once. This chain joins TRBV13 and TRBJ2-7; TRBD1 agrees at 8 bases. Germline values: CDR1 PRHDT, CDR2 FYEKMQ (reference sequence). V was pared by 3 bases and J by 6 bases, with 10 bases of the junction left unmatched. The CDR3 is 15 residues long. Written as DNA, the CDR3 is TGTGCCAGCAGCTTCGGACAGGGTCGTTTTGGCGAGCAGTACTTC. Protein product: CASSFGQGRFGEQYF. Drawing the rest from reference TRBV13 and TRBJ2-7, the complete variable domain is AAGVIQSPRHLIKEKRETATLKCYPIPRHDTVYWYQQGPGQDPQFLISFYEKMQSDKGSIPDRFSAQQFSDYHSELNMSSLELGDSALYFCASSFGQGRFGEQYFGPGTRLTVT.

V is TRBV27 and J is TRBJ2-5; TRBD1 aligns across 8 bases. Per the germline V gene, CDR1 is MNHEY and CDR2 is SMNVEV (reference sequence). The CDR3 totals 16 residues. V was clipped by 5 bases and J by 2 bases; unmatched bases: 10. CDR3: CASSPIPGDRQETQYF. The CDR3 nucleotides read TGTGCCAGCAGTCCTATTCCCGGGGACAGGCAAGAGACCCAGTACTTC.

The chain employs TRBV4-1 and TRBJ2-7; D not resolved. This CDR3 spans 15 amino acids. Trimming left V 0 bases short and J 3 bases short, with 12 bases between. Germline V gives CDR1 MGHRA, CDR2 YSYEKL. The DNA of the CDR3 is TGCGCCAGCAGCCAAGATGAGACACGTAGCTACGAGCAGTACTTC. Translation: CASSQDETRSYEQYF.

The chain links TRBV9 to TRBJ2-1; 7 bases align to TRBD2. V trimming: 0 bases; J trimming: 4 bases; junction bases outside the gene matches: 1. Germline V CDR1 and CDR2: SGDLS, YYNGEE. The CDR3 has 14 residues. The CDR3 nucleotides read TGTGCCAGCAGCGTAGAAGCGGGATACAATGAGCAGTTCTTC. Protein product: CASSVEAGYNEQFF.

V gene TRBV14 combines with J gene TRBJ2-7, with 8 bases aligning to TRBD1. CDR1 and CDR2 from the germline V gene are SGHDN and FVKESK. J was trimmed by 5 bases and V by 5 bases; bases with no gene match: 2. CDR3 length: 12 amino acids. The chain's CDR3 is CASSLQGDEQYF. The CDR3 bases are TGTGCCAGCAGCTTACAGGGGGACGAGCAGTACTTC.

The chain recombines TRBV19 with TRBJ2-2, with D possibly matching TRBD2 (5 bases). Germline V gene data show CDR1 as LNHDA and CDR2 as SQIVND (reference sequence). Trimming cost V 2 bases and J 7 bases, with 17 bases left between them. This CDR3 comprises 16 residues. CDR3 DNA: TGTGCCAGTAGTATATTAGGAAAGGATCGGGGCGGGGAGCTGTTTTTT. As protein: CASSILGKDRGGELFF.

This chain joins TRBV7-6 and TRBJ2-2; D is undetermined. With 1 base removed from V and 7 bases from J, the gap between germline ends came to 10 bases. CDR1 and CDR2 (germline): SGHVS, FNYEAQ. The CDR3 consists of 14 residues. The CDR3 DNA reads TGTGCCAGCAGCTTAGAGGGCCAGCTCGGGGAGCTGTTTTTT. As protein: CASSLEGQLGELFF.

The V call is TRBV6-1, the J call TRBJ2-4; D may be TRBD1 or TRBD2 (6 bases each). Deletions cut 7 bases from V and 4 bases from J, with 14 bases between. The CDR3 is 14 residues long. Germline V CDR1 and CDR2: MNHNS, SASEGT. The CDR3 DNA follows: TGTGCCAGCACGGGGGCTTTTTCGAAAAACATTCAGTACTTC. It is translated as CASTGAFSKNIQYF.

The rearrangement uses TRBV27 and TRBJ2-1, with 13 positions matching TRBD2. The CDR3 has 14 amino acids. Germline V gene sequence: CDR1 MNHEY, CDR2 SMNVEV (reference sequence). V lost 9 bases and J lost 12; bases outside the gene matches: 11. This chain's CDR3 is CASTPGTSGIGQFF. The CDR3 DNA reads TGTGCCAGTACCCCCGGGACTAGCGGGATCGGGCAGTTCTTC.

This clone was seen a single time. This rearrangement joins TRBV13 to TRBJ2-7; TRBD2 matches at 10 bases. Germline trimming cut 3 bases from V and 4 bases from J; bases unmatched to any gene: 3. CDR3 length: 14 residues. The germline V gene has CDR1 PRHDT and CDR2 FYEKMQ (reference sequence). This CDR3 is CASSFASGSYEQYF. As DNA, the CDR3 is TGTGCCAGCAGCTTCGCTAGCGGGAGTTACGAGCAGTACTTC. The full variable domain, rest sourced from reference TRBV13 and TRBJ2-7, is AAGVIQSPRHLIKEKRETATLKCYPIPRHDTVYWYQQGPGQDPQFLISFYEKMQSDKGSIPDRFSAQQFSDYHSELNMSSLELGDSALYFCASSFASGSYEQYFGPGTRLTVT.

The rearrangement links TRBV5-6 to TRBJ2-7; the D call may be TRBD1 or TRBD2 (5 bases each). V was clipped by 2 bases and J by 0 bases, with 15 bases between them. Germline V lookup: CDR1 SGHDT, CDR2 YYEEEE. This CDR3 region has 16 residues. CDR3 sequence reads: CASSFDKGTYSYEQYF. CDR3 bases: TGTGCCAGCAGCTTCGACAAGGGGACCTACTCCTACGAGCAGTACTTC.

Here the CDR3 DNA reads TGTGCCAGCAGTTTTATTCTTTCCTACAATGAGCAGTTCTTC. As protein: CASSFILSYNEQFF. The V gene is TRBV28, the J gene TRBJ2-1; D remains unclear. Trimming left V 3 bases short and J 1 base short, with 7 bases between. Germline V gene lookup returns CDR1 MDHEN and CDR2 SYDVKM. This CDR3 region has 14 residues. The entire variable domain, with the rest obtained from reference TRBV28 and TRBJ2-1, is as follows: DVKVTQSSRYLVKRTGEKVFLECVQDMDHENMFWYRQDPGLGLRLIYFSYDVKMKEKGDIPEGYSVSREKKERFSLILESASTNQTSMYLCASSFILSYNEQFFGPGTRLTVL.

The chain joins TRBV5-5 to TRBJ2-7; 7 bases fit TRBD1. Germline assignment: CDR1 SGHKS and CDR2 YYEKEE (reference sequence). The CDR3 covers 14 residues. Unmatched junction bases numbered 1, after V lost 1 base and J lost 0 bases. Written as DNA, the CDR3 is TGTGCCAGCAGCTTGTGGGACAGCTCCTACGAGCAGTACTTC. Translating gives CASSLWDSSYEQYF. Looking up the rest from reference TRBV5-5 and TRBJ2-7 gives the full variable domain: DAGVTQSPTHLIKTRGQQVTLRCSPISGHKSVSWYQQVLGQGPQFIFQYYEKEERGRGNFPDRFSARQFPNYSSELNVNALLLGDSALYLCASSLWDSSYEQYFGPGTRLTVT.

V gene TRBV7-9 combines with J gene TRBJ2-7; TRBD2 matches 9 bases. CDR3 length: 15 amino acids. Germline values: CDR1 SEHNR, CDR2 FQNEAQ (reference sequence). J was trimmed by 7 bases and V by 4 bases; bases with no gene match: 11. This CDR3 reads CASSSASGTFTEQYF. The DNA for the CDR3 is TGTGCCAGCAGCTCGGCTAGCGGGACCTTCACAGAGCAGTACTTC.

The chain combines TRBV5-5 with TRBJ2-5; 13 nucleotides match TRBD2. V shed 3 bases and J 6 bases; nucleotides not matched to a gene: 8. The CDR3 totals 16 residues. Germline V gene sequence: CDR1 SGHKS, CDR2 YYEKEE (reference sequence). The CDR3 is CASSWGTSGMRQTQYF. The CDR3 nucleotides read TGTGCCAGCAGCTGGGGGACTAGCGGGATGAGGCAGACCCAGTACTTC.

The V gene is TRBV11-2, the J gene TRBJ2-7; D may match TRBD1 or TRBD2 (5 bases each). CDR3 size: 15 residues. Trimming left V 4 bases short and J 0 bases short, with 13 bases between. The germline V gene has CDR1 SGHAT and CDR2 FQNNGV. As DNA, the CDR3 is TGTGCCAGCAGCTCCCGCCGGGACCCCTCCTACGAGCAGTACTTC. Translation gives CASSSRRDPSYEQYF.

This clone was counted between two and nine times. This CDR3 is also generated by other DNA sequences in the sample. The V call is TRBV29-1, the J call TRBJ2-7; D is unclear. This CDR3 region has 11 residues. The germline gives CDR1 SQVTM, CDR2 ANQGSEA. Trimming took 0 bases from V and 3 from J, leaving 3 bases between them. The CDR3 is CSVEDSYEQYF. The CDR3 DNA reads as TGCAGCGTTGAAGACAGCTACGAGCAGTACTTC.

The chain uses TRBV28 and TRBJ2-7; TRBD1 might be the D (6 bases). CDR3 length equals 13 residues. The V end was cut by 4 bases, the J end by 5 bases, with 12 bases between. Per germline, CDR1 MDHEN and CDR2 SYDVKM. CDR3 nucleotides: TGTGCCAGCAGTTCGGGACACGGCAACGAGCAGTACTTC. It encodes CASSSGHGNEQYF.

V gene TRBV6-1 combines with J gene TRBJ1-1; TRBD1 is a possible D gene (5 bases). Trimming took off 7 bases at V and 3 bases at J, with 12 bases between the two ends. The CDR3 sequence is 13 residues long. CDR1 MNHNS and CDR2 SASEGT come from the germline V gene. The CDR3 DNA is TGTGCCAGCAATAGGGGATTGGACACTGAAGCTTTCTTT. Translated: CASNRGLDTEAFF.